One sample yielded the 13 T cell receptor beta chains listed below, sequenced in a study of blood T cells in healthy people across ages. For the second PCR, which ran for about 7 to 12 cycles, a sample-barcoded 5' primer and a J-beta primer mix were used. TCRdb reprocessed the 5' RACE reads with MiXCR, giving one entry per CDR3 protein. The sample includes hundreds of thousands of distinct CDR3 sequences, about 25% seen only once; the top ten take 7.5% to 9%. These same data were also listed under a study on T cells of mothers and their children.

Material for sequencing was blood. These receptors were collected from a boy aged 10-17 years in good health.

The gene calls are TRBV6-4 and TRBJ1-2; 11 nucleotides line up with TRBD1. The germline gives CDR1 MRHNA, CDR2 SNTAGT. Unmatched junction bases numbered 17, after V lost 1 base and J lost 7 bases. The CDR3 has 19 residues. CDR3 in amino acids: CASSDWLDRGRTTTIGYTF. CDR3 nucleotides: TGTGCCAGCAGTGACTGGTTGGACAGGGGGCGAACGACAACTATTGGCTACACCTTC.

The V gene is TRBV7-3, the J gene TRBJ2-5, with D possibly matching TRBD2 (6 bases). The CDR3 has 14 amino acids. V shed 0 bases and J shed 5 bases, with 10 bases lying between them. Germline V gene data show CDR1 as SGHTA and CDR2 as FQGTGA. CDR3 region: CASSLTARGETQYF. The CDR3 DNA sequence: TGTGCCAGCAGCTTAACGGCCCGGGGGGAGACCCAGTACTTC.

About this clonotype: At one end the junction does not follow the germline gene, possibly because of a read error. CDR3 sequence (DNA): TGCAGTGCTTGGCGGTCACGGGGCGCGGTTAATTACGAGCAGTGCTTC. Translation: CSAWRSRGAVNYEQCF. The chain joins TRBV20-1 to TRBJ2-7, with D possibly called TRBD1 or TRBD2 (5 bases each). The CDR3 covers 16 residues. Germline V gene lookup returns CDR1 DFQATT and CDR2 SNEGSKA (reference sequence).

The CDR3 spells CASRGTSNRANVLTF. For the CDR3, the DNA is TGTGCCAGCAGAGGGACCTCCAATCGGGCCAACGTCCTGACTTTC. This chain joins TRBV28 and TRBJ2-6; D is possibly TRBD1 or TRBD2 (5 bases each). V lost 6 bases and J 5 bases, leaving 14 bases between the germline ends. Germline-derived CDR1 and CDR2 are MDHEN and SYDVKM. The CDR3 length is 15 residues. The variable domain in full, with the rest retrieved from reference TRBV28 and TRBJ2-6, is DVKVTQSSRYLVKRTGEKVFLECVQDMDHENMFWYRQDPGLGLRLIYFSYDVKMKEKGDIPEGYSVSREKKERFSLILESASTNQTSMYLCASRGTSNRANVLTFGAGSRLTVL.

This clonotype was picked up a small number of times. The chain uses TRBV7-3 and TRBJ2-2; D is possibly TRBD1 (6 bases). CDR3 length: 16 residues. Trimming stripped 3 bases from V and 2 bases from J, with 13 bases between. Germline V gene sequence: CDR1 SGHTA, CDR2 FQGTGA. CDR3 residues: CASSLTPTGNTGELFF. CDR3 in DNA: TGTGCCAGCAGCTTGACCCCGACAGGAAACACCGGGGAGCTGTTTTTT.

The rearrangement uses TRBV28 and TRBJ2-3; 8 positions agree with TRBD2. V lost 7 bases and J lost 1; bases outside the gene matches: 7. This CDR3 is built from 15 residues. The germline V gene encodes CDR1 MDHEN and CDR2 SYDVKM. The CDR3 region has the DNA TGTGCCAGCATCTCGCGGGAGGATCGCACAGATACGCAGTATTTT. This encodes CASISREDRTDTQYF. Complete variable domain (other parts from reference TRBV28 and TRBJ2-3): DVKVTQSSRYLVKRTGEKVFLECVQDMDHENMFWYRQDPGLGLRLIYFSYDVKMKEKGDIPEGYSVSREKKERFSLILESASTNQTSMYLCASISREDRTDTQYFGPGTRLTVL.

This clonotype was counted a few times. This rearrangement joins TRBV21-1 to TRBJ1-5; no DNA check was done on the table's D call, TRBD1. TRBV21-1 is flagged as a pseudogene. The CDR3 has 15 amino acids. The CDR3 sequence is CASPPHLYSNQPQHF. In DNA, the CDR3 is TGTGCCAGCCCCCCGCACCTTTATAGCAATCAGCCCCAGCATTTT.

The chain uses TRBV10-2 and TRBJ2-1; 7 bases are a match to TRBD1. The CDR3 length is 17 residues. Germline CDR1 is WSHSY and CDR2 is SAAADI. J was trimmed by 7 bases and V by 6 bases; bases with no gene match: 18. The CDR3 coding sequence is TGCGCCAGCAGAGAACCGACAGGGACGTTTTTGGTGAATGAGCAGTTCTTC. It is translated as CASREPTGTFLVNEQFF.

The chain uses TRBV20-1 and TRBJ2-3; 7 bases are a match to TRBD2. The germline V gene has CDR1 DFQATT and CDR2 SNEGSKA (reference sequence). Unmatched junction bases numbered 13, after V lost 2 bases and J lost 2 bases. The CDR3 is 17 amino acids. This CDR3 reads CSARPWEGGDPTDTQYF. The DNA for the CDR3 is TGCAGTGCTAGACCTTGGGAGGGCGGGGACCCCACAGATACGCAGTATTTT.

The CDR3 is CASSQEGTGYGREQYF. CDR3 sequence (DNA): TGCGCCAGCAGCCAAGAGGGGACAGGGTACGGGCGCGAGCAGTACTTC. The chain recombines TRBV4-1 with TRBJ2-7, with 9 bases matching TRBD1. The CDR3 sequence is 16 residues long. Germline CDR1 is MGHRA and CDR2 is YSYEKL. V gave up 0 bases and J gave up 6 bases; unmatched junction bases: 9.

This clonotype was counted a few times. This chain uses TRBV4-3 with TRBJ2-7; 10 nucleotides agree with TRBD2. CDR3 length: 18 residues. The V gene end was trimmed by 4 bases and the J gene end by 3 bases; junction bases not matched to a gene: 15. The germline V gene has CDR1 LGHNA and CDR2 YSLEER. CDR3 DNA: TGCGCCAGCAGCCTCATACTAGCGGGACGAGCCCGGGGCTACGAGCAGTACTTC. Amino acid sequence: CASSLILAGRARGYEQYF.

In its sample, this clonotype was seen a few times. The rearrangement joins TRBV20-1 to TRBJ2-3; 14 bases agree with TRBD2. The CDR3 has 13 amino acids. V lost 7 bases, J lost 8 bases, and 5 bases stayed unmatched. From germline, CDR1 is DFQATT and CDR2 SNEGSKA (reference sequence). The CDR3 loop is CSDRGTSGGTQYF. In DNA, the CDR3 is TGCAGTGACCGAGGGACTAGCGGGGGTACGCAGTATTTT.

The chain is built from TRBV4-3 and TRBJ2-2; maybe TRBD2 (7 bases). The V and J ends lost 1 base and 7 bases respectively, with 16 bases between them. Germline V gene data show CDR1 as LGHNA and CDR2 as YSLEER. There are 16 residues in the CDR3. The CDR3 sequence is CASSQGTVGGDGELFF. The CDR3 DNA reads TGCGCCAGCAGCCAAGGGACAGTGGGGGGGGACGGGGAGCTGTTTTTT.